A selection of T cell receptor beta chains follows, all from one sample in a study of shared clonotypes between healthy human individuals. The table came from immunoSEQ multiplex PCR; TCRdb's copy has only in-frame clones and leaves some out. Here the sample spans roughly 2,000,000 clones, just under 95% being singletons. The specimen sequenced was naive CD8+ T cells from PBMCs. These receptors all come from a man aged 18-30 years in good health. Some clones in this sample may be carry-over from other donors' samples. Both conserved end residues are part of each CDR3. The D gene is left open where the match is weak. Size is omitted from some rows. Given values are once, few, many or a class for expanded clones.

V gene	J gene	D gene	clone size	CDR3 DNA	CDR3 protein
TRBV10-3	TRBJ2-2	.	.	TGTGCCATCAGGACAGAGAACACCGGGGAGCTGTTTTTT	CAIRTENTGELFF
TRBV9	TRBJ2-3	TRBD2	.	TGTGCCAGCAGCGTACCCCCTAGCGGGAGTACAGATACGCAGTATTTT	CASSVPPSGSTDTQYF
TRBV5-6	TRBJ2-7	.	.	TGTGCCAGCCTTCGGGCGAACCGACCCTACGAGCAGTACTTC	CASLRANRPYEQYF
TRBV4-2	TRBJ2-3	.	.	TGTGCCAGCAGCCAGGGGATAGGGGCAGATACGCAGTATTTT	CASSQGIGADTQYF
TRBV6-5	TRBJ1-1	TRBD1	once	TGTGCCAGCCGCGAGGACAGGAGGAACACTGAAGCTTTCTTT	CASREDRRNTEAFF
TRBV27	TRBJ2-6	.	.	TGTGCCAGCAGTTTACGCCAGAGCTCTGGGGCCAACGTCCTGACTTTC	CASSLRQSSGANVLTF
TRBV18	TRBJ2-3	.	.	TGTGCCAGCTCACCCGGGGGAGATACGCAGTATTTT	CASSPGGDTQYF
TRBV4-2	TRBJ1-1	.	.	TGTGCCAGCAGCCATGGTGCCGGGGCCGAGAGGGAAGCTTTCTTT	CASSHGAGAEREAFF
TRBV28	TRBJ1-3	TRBD1	once	TGTGCCAGCAGCCTTGGACAGGGATCAGGAAACACCATATATTTT	CASSLGQGSGNTIYF
TRBV7-9	TRBJ2-7	TRBD2	.	TGTGCCAGCAGGCCTAGCGGGAACTACGAGCAGTACTTC	CASRPSGNYEQYF
TRBV6-1	TRBJ2-7	.	.	TGTGCCAGCAGTGAAGCGCTCTACAGGGCAAGCTCCTACGAGCAGTACTTC	CASSEALYRASSYEQYF
TRBV11-2	TRBJ2-1	.	.	TGTGCCAGCAGCTTAGTCCCCTCGACGGATGAGCAGTTCTTC	CASSLVPSTDEQFF
TRBV9	TRBJ1-1	TRBD1	.	TGTGCCAGCAGCGTCACGTGGACAGGGGTCACTGAAGCTTTCTTT	CASSVTWTGVTEAFF
TRBV7-9	TRBJ2-2	.	.	TGTGCCAGCAGCTTAAAGGGGATCGCGAACACCGGGGAGCTGTTTTTT	CASSLKGIANTGELFF
TRBV27	TRBJ2-3	.	.	TGTGCCAGCAGTTTAAGAGGGCAGGAGGTCCCAGATACGCAGTATTTT	CASSLRGQEVPDTQYF
TRBV7-2	TRBJ1-1	.	.	TGTGCCAGCAGCTATGCGAGTCGGAACACTGAAGCTTTCTTT	CASSYASRNTEAFF
TRBV5-1	TRBJ2-3	.	.	TGCGCCAGCAGCTTGAGAGGAGCGGCTAGCACAGATACGCAGTATTTT	CASSLRGAASTDTQYF
TRBV28	TRBJ2-3	TRBD2	once	TGTGCCAGCACCTCTAGCGGGGACTACACAGATACGCAGTATTTT	CASTSSGDYTDTQYF
TRBV18	TRBJ2-1	TRBD2	.	TGTGCCAGCTCACCGGGACTAGCGCTTAACAATGAGCAGTTCTTC	CASSPGLALNNEQFF
TRBV9	TRBJ2-3	TRBD2	.	TGTGCCAGCAGCGCACCAAGACTAGCGGGAGTCGTTGGGGGAGATACGCAGTATTTT	CASSAPRLAGVVGGDTQYF
TRBV27	TRBJ2-2	TRBD2	.	TGTGCCAGCAGTTTACGCCTAGCGGGGACCGGGGAGCTGTTTTTT	CASSLRLAGTGELFF
TRBV28	TRBJ1-3	.	.	TGTGCCAGCAGTTTACAGGGGTGGGGAAACACCATATATTTT	CASSLQGWGNTIYF
TRBV19	TRBJ2-1	.	.	TGTGCCAGTAGTAGGTCCGGCCCCTACAATGAGCAGTTCTTC	CASSRSGPYNEQFF
TRBV10-2	TRBJ2-2	.	once	TGCGCCAGCTTCGGAGGTACCGGGGAGCTGTTTTTT	CASFGGTGELFF
TRBV28	TRBJ2-2	TRBD2	.	TGTGCCAGCAGTTTATCCGGATTAGCGGGAGACACCGGGGAGCTGTTTTTT	CASSLSGLAGDTGELFF
TRBV19	TRBJ2-1	TRBD2	.	TGTGCCAGTAGGTCTGGGACTAGCGGACTTTACAATGAGCAGTTCTTC	CASRSGTSGLYNEQFF
TRBV28	TRBJ1-1	.	.	TGTGCCAGCAGTTTCGGCAGGGCAGATTTCTTT	CASSFGRADFF
TRBV4-1	TRBJ2-7	TRBD2	.	TGCGCCAGCAGCCGGGAAGCGGGAGGCCAAGAGGCCGAGCAGTACTTC	CASSREAGGQEAEQYF
TRBV29-1	TRBJ1-2	TRBD1	.	TGCAGCGTTCCGGGACAGGGGGCCCGGGGCTACACCTTC	CSVPGQGARGYTF
TRBV4-1	TRBJ1-3	.	.	TGCGCCAGCAGCCCCTTAAGGACAGACCACTCTGGAAACACCATATATTTT	CASSPLRTDHSGNTIYF
TRBV11-2	TRBJ2-3	TRBD1	.	TGTGCCAGCAGCTCCCGGGACAGGGGGAGTACGCAGTATTTT	CASSSRDRGSTQYF
TRBV5-1	TRBJ1-4	TRBD1	once	TGCGCCAGCAGCAAGGGACAGGGGGCAACTAATGAAAAACTGTTTTTT	CASSKGQGATNEKLFF
TRBV9	TRBJ1-5	TRBD1	.	TGTGCCAGCAGTCGGGACAGGGACAATCAGCCCCAGCATTTT	CASSRDRDNQPQHF
TRBV13	TRBJ2-7	.	.	TGTGCCAGCAGCTATCAGGACGGCTCCGCGCCGGGCTCCTACGAGCAGTACTTC	CASSYQDGSAPGSYEQYF
TRBV11-2	TRBJ2-1	.	.	TGTGCCAGCAGCAAAGCCGGTGAGCAGTTCTTC	CASSKAGEQFF
TRBV13	TRBJ1-1	.	.	TGTGCCAGCAGCTTACCGGGGGGCCTGAACACTGAAGCTTTCTTT	CASSLPGGLNTEAFF
TRBV4-3	TRBJ1-3	.	.	TGCGCCAGCAGCCAAGGGGCCAACACTGGACTGGGAGACACCATATATTTT	CASSQGANTGLGDTIYF
TRBV27	TRBJ2-1	.	.	TGTGCCAGCAGTTTAAGGTCTAGCCTCAATGAGCAGTTCTTC	CASSLRSSLNEQFF
TRBV30	TRBJ1-1	.	few	TGTGCCTGGAGTTGGGGGGGGACTGAAGCTTTCTTT	CAWSWGGTEAFF
TRBV29-1	TRBJ1-1	.	few	TGCAGCGTTGATGGAGGAGAAGAAGCTTTCTTT	CSVDGGEEAFF
TRBV6-5	TRBJ1-1	.	.	TGTGCCAGCAGTTACCGGACTCCTGGCACTGAAGCTTTCTTT	CASSYRTPGTEAFF
TRBV28	TRBJ1-1	.	.	TGTGCCAGCACCACTCGTAGTAGGCAGAACACTGAAGCTTTCTTT	CASTTRSRQNTEAFF
TRBV4-2	TRBJ2-7	TRBD1	.	TGTGCCAGCAGCCATAAGGACAGGGGGAGCTCCTACGAGCAGTACTTC	CASSHKDRGSSYEQYF
TRBV4-1	TRBJ1-1	.	.	TGCGCCAGCAGCCGGCAGGGAGGGAGGAGAATGAACACTGAAGCTTTCTTT	CASSRQGGRRMNTEAFF
TRBV6-5	TRBJ1-1	.	once	TGTGCCAGCAGACGTGATATGGCAGCAGATGAAGCTTTCTTT	CASRRDMAADEAFF